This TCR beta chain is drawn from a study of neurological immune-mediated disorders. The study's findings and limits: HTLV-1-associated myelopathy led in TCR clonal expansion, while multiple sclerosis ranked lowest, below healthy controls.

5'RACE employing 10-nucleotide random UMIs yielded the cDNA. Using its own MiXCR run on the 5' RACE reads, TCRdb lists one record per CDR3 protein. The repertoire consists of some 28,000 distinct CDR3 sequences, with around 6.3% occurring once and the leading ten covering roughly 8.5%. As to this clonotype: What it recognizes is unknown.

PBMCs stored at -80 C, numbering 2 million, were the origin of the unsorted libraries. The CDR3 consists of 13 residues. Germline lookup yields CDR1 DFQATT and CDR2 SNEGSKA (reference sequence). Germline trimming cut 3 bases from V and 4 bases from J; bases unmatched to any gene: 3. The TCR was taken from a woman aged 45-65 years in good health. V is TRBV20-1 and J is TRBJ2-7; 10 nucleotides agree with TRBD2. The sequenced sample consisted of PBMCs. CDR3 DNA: TGCAGTGCTAGGAGCGGGAGGGCATACGAGCAGTACTTC. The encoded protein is CSARSGRAYEQYF.